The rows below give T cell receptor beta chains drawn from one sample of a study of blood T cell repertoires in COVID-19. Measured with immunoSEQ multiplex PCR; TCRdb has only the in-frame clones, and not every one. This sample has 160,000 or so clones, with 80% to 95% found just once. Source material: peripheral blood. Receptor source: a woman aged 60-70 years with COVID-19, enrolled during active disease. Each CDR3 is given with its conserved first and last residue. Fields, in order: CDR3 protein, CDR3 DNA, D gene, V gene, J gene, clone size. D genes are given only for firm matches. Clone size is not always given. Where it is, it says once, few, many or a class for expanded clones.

CASSRTGRGETQYF	TGTGCCAGCAGCCGGACAGGGAGGGGAGAGACCCAGTACTTC	NA	TRBV25-1	TRBJ2-5	NA
CASRDRPNTEAFF	TGTGCCAGTAGAGACAGACCGAACACTGAAGCTTTCTTT	NA	TRBV19	TRBJ1-1	NA
CASSVGTRQETQYF	TGTGCCAGCAGCGTGGGGACTAGGCAAGAGACCCAGTACTTC	TRBD2	TRBV9	TRBJ2-5	once
CASSSQGGDYGYTF	TGTGCCAGCAGCTCACAGGGGGGGGACTATGGCTACACCTTC	TRBD1	TRBV7-2	TRBJ1-2	NA
CASSIQGLGQPQHF	TGTGCCAGTAGTATCCAGGGGCTGGGTCAGCCCCAGCATTTT	NA	TRBV19	TRBJ1-5	NA
CASTDGTGGTEAFF	TGCGCCAGCACCGACGGGACAGGGGGCACTGAAGCTTTCTTT	TRBD1	TRBV5-1	TRBJ1-1	NA
CASSLAVENTEAFF	TGTGCCAGCAGCTTGGCCGTAGAGAACACTGAAGCTTTCTTT	NA	TRBV5-4	TRBJ1-1	once
CASSQGQESYGYTF	TGTGCCAGCTCTCAGGGACAGGAGTCATATGGCTACACCTTC	TRBD1	TRBV18	TRBJ1-2	NA
CAISEQGVYEQYF	TGTGCCATCAGTGAACAGGGGGTATACGAGCAGTACTTC	TRBD1	TRBV10-3	TRBJ2-7	once
CASSIAPDGVVYGYTF	TGTGCCAGTAGTATAGCCCCCGACGGGGTGGTCTATGGCTACACCTTC	NA	TRBV19	TRBJ1-2	NA
CASGGTGGGQPQHF	TGTGCCAGTGGAGGGACAGGGGGTGGCCAGCCCCAGCATTTT	TRBD1	TRBV19	TRBJ1-5	NA
CASSEGQGKTEAFF	TGTGCCAGCAGCGAGGGACAGGGGAAGACTGAAGCTTTCTTT	TRBD1	TRBV13	TRBJ1-1	NA
CASSYAGTSGEQFF	TGTGCCAGCAGTTATGCCGGGACTAGCGGTGAGCAGTTCTTC	TRBD2	TRBV6-6	TRBJ2-1	NA
CASSVDGGGSTDTQYF	TGTGCCAGCAGCGTAGATGGGGGGGGAAGCACAGATACGCAGTATTTT	TRBD2	TRBV9	TRBJ2-3	NA
CASSSQRALAGGPREQFF	TGTGCCAGCAGTTCCCAAAGGGCATTAGCGGGGGGGCCTAGGGAGCAGTTCTTC	TRBD2	TRBV28	TRBJ2-1	NA
CSAATTYGYTF	TGCAGTGCTGCGACAACCTATGGCTACACCTTC	NA	TRBV20-1	TRBJ1-2	NA
CASSGGQGGFHGYTF	TGCGCCAGCAGCGGAGGACAGGGAGGGTTTCATGGCTACACCTTC	TRBD1	TRBV5-1	TRBJ1-2	NA
CASSVGRGYGYTF	TGTGCCAGCAGCGTCGGGAGGGGGTATGGCTACACCTTC	NA	TRBV9	TRBJ1-2	once
CASSLLAGQETQYF	TGCGCCAGCAGCTTACTAGCGGGACAAGAGACCCAGTACTTC	TRBD2	TRBV5-1	TRBJ2-5	NA
CATWTGASNQPQHF	TGTGCCACCTGGACAGGGGCGAGCAATCAGCCCCAGCATTTT	TRBD1	TRBV10-3	TRBJ1-5	NA
CAISPDRANYGYTF	TGTGCCATCAGTCCTGACAGGGCTAACTATGGCTACACCTTC	TRBD1	TRBV10-3	TRBJ1-2	NA
CASSRKDRNTEAFF	TGTGCCAGCAGCAGGAAAGACAGGAACACTGAAGCTTTCTTT	NA	TRBV3-1/TRBV3-2	TRBJ1-1	NA
CASSYRETQYF	TGTGCCAGCAGTTACCGGGAGACCCAGTACTTC	NA	TRBV6-2/TRBV6-3	TRBJ2-5	NA
CASSVTGTGLNQPQHF	TGTGCCAGCAGCGTAACCGGGACAGGGCTCAATCAGCCCCAGCATTTT	TRBD1	TRBV7-8	TRBJ1-5	NA
CASSATDYSNQPQHF	TGTGCCAGCAGTGCGACTGATTATAGCAATCAGCCCCAGCATTTT	NA	TRBV2	TRBJ1-5	NA
CASSRISGGSYEQYF	TGTGCCAGCAGCAGAATAAGCGGGGGCTCCTACGAGCAGTACTTC	TRBD2	TRBV2	TRBJ2-7	NA
CASSQDLPGLGTEAFF	TGCGCCAGCAGCCAAGATCTTCCGGGGTTGGGCACTGAAGCTTTCTTT	NA	TRBV4-3	TRBJ1-1	once
CASSLALGGESPLHF	TGTGCCAGCAGCCTGGCATTAGGGGGTGAATCACCCCTCCACTTT	NA	TRBV3-1/TRBV3-2	TRBJ1-6	NA
CASSIIPGQNTDTQYF	TGTGCCAGTAGTATTATCCCGGGACAGAACACAGATACGCAGTATTTT	TRBD1	TRBV19	TRBJ2-3	NA
CAWSVIRDEAFF	TGTGCCTGGAGTGTAATCCGGGATGAAGCTTTCTTT	NA	TRBV30	TRBJ1-1	NA
CSVERNNQETQYF	TGCAGCGTTGAACGTAACAATCAAGAGACCCAGTACTTC	NA	TRBV29-1	TRBJ2-5	NA
CASSLRGLNEQFF	TGTGCCAGCAGCTTAAGAGGGCTCAATGAGCAGTTCTTC	NA	TRBV7-2	TRBJ2-1	NA
CASSYGGSYEQYF	TGTGCCAGCAGTTACGGGGGGTCCTACGAGCAGTACTTC	NA	TRBV6-5	TRBJ2-7	NA
CASTGSGGVDEKLFF	TGTGCCAGCACCGGAAGTGGGGGGGTTGATGAAAAACTGTTTTTT	NA	TRBV6-5	TRBJ1-4	NA
CASTLTGELGQGTLGEAFF	TGTGCCAGCACCTTAACGGGAGAGTTGGGTCAAGGTACCTTGGGTGAAGCTTTCTTT	NA	TRBV7-3	TRBJ1-1	NA
CASSERTDSNQPQHF	TGTGCCAGCAGCGAAAGGACAGATAGCAATCAGCCCCAGCATTTT	NA	TRBV7-2	TRBJ1-5	NA
CASSPRAGAALREQYF	TGTGCCAGCAGCCCCCGTGCAGGGGCGGCCCTGAGGGAGCAGTACTTC	NA	TRBV7-2	TRBJ2-7	NA
CASSLGQGYEQYF	TGTGCCAGCAGCTTGGGACAGGGCTACGAGCAGTACTTC	TRBD1	TRBV13	TRBJ2-7	NA
CASSRQGANYGYTF	TGTGCCAGTAGCCGACAGGGGGCAAACTATGGCTACACCTTC	TRBD1	TRBV19	TRBJ1-2	NA
CASSITGRDYYGYTF	TGTGCCAGTAGTATAACAGGGAGGGACTACTATGGCTACACCTTC	NA	TRBV19	TRBJ1-2	NA
CASSPSGGAYNEQFF	TGTGCCAGCTCACCAAGCGGGGGGGCATACAATGAGCAGTTCTTC	TRBD2	TRBV18	TRBJ2-1	NA
CASSPGGSGGLEQYF	TGTGCCAGCAGCCCCGGGGGTAGCGGGGGCCTTGAGCAGTACTTC	TRBD2	TRBV7-2	TRBJ2-7	NA
CSVGLRVGETQYF	TGCAGCGTTGGGTTGAGGGTGGGAGAGACCCAGTACTTC	NA	TRBV29-1	TRBJ2-5	NA
CASSLDRTMGGYTF	TGTGCCAGCAGCTTGGACAGGACCATGGGGGGCTACACCTTC	NA	TRBV5-4	TRBJ1-2	NA
CASSPRTGSYEQYF	TGTGCCAGCAGTCCGCGGACGGGAAGCTACGAGCAGTACTTC	NA	TRBV2	TRBJ2-7	NA
CASTQGTDTQYF	TGTGCCAGCACTCAGGGCACAGATACGCAGTATTTT	NA	TRBV6-5	TRBJ2-3	NA
CASSPTGLYGYTF	TGCGCCAGCAGCCCGACAGGGTTGTATGGCTACACCTTC	TRBD1	TRBV4-1	TRBJ1-2	NA
CASSPGTGGTEAFF	TGTGCCAGCAGCCCCGGGACAGGGGGCACTGAAGCTTTCTTT	TRBD1	TRBV11-1	TRBJ1-1	NA
CASSLYSGHSGEKLFF	TGCGCCAGCAGCTTGTATTCGGGACACTCTGGGGAAAAACTGTTTTTT	NA	TRBV5-1	TRBJ1-4	NA
CANRQGEENTIYF	TGTGCCAACAGACAGGGGGAGGAAAACACCATATATTTT	TRBD1	TRBV12-3/TRBV12-4	TRBJ1-3	once
CAWSPGAYGYTF	TGTGCCTGGAGCCCAGGGGCCTATGGCTACACCTTC	NA	TRBV30	TRBJ1-2	NA
CASSPGQGAGISNQPQHF	TGTGCCAGCAGCCCTGGACAGGGTGCGGGGATAAGCAATCAGCCCCAGCATTTT	TRBD1	TRBV6-2/TRBV6-3	TRBJ1-5	NA
CASSPTGTGNSPLHF	TGTGCCAGCAGCCCCACCGGGACAGGGAACTCACCCCTCCACTTT	TRBD1	TRBV6-4	TRBJ1-6	NA
CASSPTAQNEKLFF	TGTGCCAGCAGTCCGACAGCACAGAATGAAAAACTGTTTTTT	NA	TRBV25-1	TRBJ1-4	NA